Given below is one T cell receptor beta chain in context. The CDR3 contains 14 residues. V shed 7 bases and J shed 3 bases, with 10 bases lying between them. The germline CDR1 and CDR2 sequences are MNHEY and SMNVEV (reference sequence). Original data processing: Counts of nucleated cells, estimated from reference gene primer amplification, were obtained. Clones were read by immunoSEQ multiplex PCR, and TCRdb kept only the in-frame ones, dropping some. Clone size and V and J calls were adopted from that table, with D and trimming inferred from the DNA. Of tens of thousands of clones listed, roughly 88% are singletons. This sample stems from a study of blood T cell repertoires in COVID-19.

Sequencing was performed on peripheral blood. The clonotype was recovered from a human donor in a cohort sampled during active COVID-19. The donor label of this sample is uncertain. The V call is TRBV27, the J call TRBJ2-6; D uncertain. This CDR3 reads CASTSGNGANVLTF. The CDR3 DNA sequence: TGTGCCAGCACCTCAGGTAATGGGGCCAACGTCCTGACTTTC. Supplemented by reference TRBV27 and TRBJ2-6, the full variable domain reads EAQVTQNPRYLITVTGKKLTVTCSQNMNHEYMSWYRQDPGLGLRQIYYSMNVEVTDKGDVPEGYKVSRKEKRNFPLILESPSPNQTSLYFCASTSGNGANVLTFGAGSRLTVL.